A single sample is the source of the 26 T cell receptor beta chains below, sequenced in a study of T cell repertoires in cytomegalovirus infection. Via MiXCR, TCRdb re-called the reads, giving one row per CDR3 protein. This table holds just under 300,000 distinct CDR3 sequences, around 9.6% found once. Sequences were obtained from PBMCs. The origin of the receptors is a human donor in good health (CMV status not recorded). Some clones in this sample may be carry-over from other donors' samples.

This clonotype was found many times. The chain couples TRBV2 to TRBJ1-1; 8 nucleotides align to TRBD1. This CDR3 contains 12 residues. Per the germline V gene, CDR1 is SNHLY and CDR2 is FYNNEI. The V segment lost 7 bases and the J segment 7 bases; nucleotides outside the gene matches: 5. Written as DNA, the CDR3 is TGTGCCAGCACGACAGGGGTCGGTGAAGCTTTCTTT. It translates to CASTTGVGEAFF. The whole variable domain, filled in from reference TRBV2 and TRBJ1-1, reads EPEVTQTPSHQVTQMGQEVILRCVPISNHLYFYWYRQILGQKVEFLVSFYNNEISEKSEIFDDQFSVERPDGSNFTLKIRSTKLEDSAMYFCASTTGVGEAFFGQGTRLTVV.

In this sample, this clonotype turned up many times. Mismatch with germline at one junction end may stem from a read error. This sequence joins TRBV7-7 and TRBJ2-3; 8 bases map to TRBD1. Germline V gene data show CDR1 as SSHAT and CDR2 as FNYEAQ (reference sequence). The CDR3 runs 15 residues. CDR3 nucleotides: TGTGCTAGCAGCCGGACAGGGATGAGGACAGATACGCAGTATTTT. Translated: CASSRTGMRTDTQYF. Looking up the rest from reference TRBV7-7 and TRBJ2-3 gives the full variable domain: GAGVSQSPRYKVTKRGQDVTLRCDPISSHATLYWYQQALGQGPEFLTYFNYEAQPDKSGLPSDRFSAERPEGSISTLTIQRTEQRDSAMYRCASSRTGMRTDTQYFGPGTRLTVL.

The genes are TRBV9 and TRBJ2-7; D gene ambiguous. Trimming left V 0 bases short and J 3 bases short, with 13 bases between. This CDR3 is 15 amino acids long. The germline CDR1 and CDR2 sequences are SGDLS and YYNGEE. This CDR3 reads CASSVVSPGLYEQYV. CDR3 DNA sequence: TGTGCCAGCAGCGTAGTGAGCCCCGGGCTCTACGAGCAGTACGTC.

This clonotype turned up a few times. This CDR3 is CSVEGTVEAFF. Written as DNA, the CDR3 is TGCAGCGTTGAAGGGACGGTTGAAGCTTTCTTT. The J gene is TRBJ1-1, the V gene TRBV29-1; D unclear. The CDR3 sequence is 11 residues long. Germline V CDR1 and CDR2: SQVTM, ANQGSEA. V gave up 1 base and J gave up 7 bases, with 7 bases separating them.

This clonotype was detected many times. The rearrangement joins TRBV6-5 to TRBJ1-3; maybe TRBD1 (6 bases). CDR3 length: 18 residues. Germline V CDR1 and CDR2: MNHEY, SVGAGI. Trimming cost V 0 bases and J 4 bases, with 19 bases left between them. CDR3 amino acids: CASSYSSLGAMLGNTIYF. The CDR3 region has the DNA TGTGCCAGCAGTTACTCTTCTTTGGGGGCAATGTTGGGAAACACCATATATTTT.

This clonotype was seen many times. The chain employs TRBV29-1 and TRBJ1-1; unclear D gene. Germline CDR1 is SQVTM and CDR2 is ANQGSEA. The V gene lost 6 bases and the J gene lost 4 bases, with 18 bases spanning the gap. This CDR3 has 14 amino acids. The CDR3 nucleotides read TGCAGCGTCGATTTAACAGACTCGGGCACTGAAGCTTTCTTT. Its protein product is CSVDLTDSGTEAFF.

This clonotype was seen many times. This chain joins TRBV19 and TRBJ2-5; D may be TRBD2 (5 bases). Trimming left V 7 bases short and J 5 bases short, with 14 bases between. CDR3 size: 13 residues. In germline, CDR1 is LNHDA, CDR2 SQIVND (reference sequence). CDR3 bases: TGTGCCAGTAACCATCCTTCGGGGGAGACCCAGTACTTC. This translates into CASNHPSGETQYF.

This clonotype was counted ten times or more. The chain links TRBV6-5 to TRBJ2-1; weak D call: TRBD2 (6 bases). The CDR3 sequence is 17 residues long. The germline V and J ends were trimmed by 6 bases and 2 bases, with 20 bases remaining between them. CDR1 is MNHEY, CDR2 SVGAGI, per germline. CDR3 in amino acids: CASSMNAGTSTYNEQFF. The CDR3 DNA is TGTGCCAGCAGCATGAACGCCGGGACTTCCACCTACAATGAGCAGTTCTTC.

This clonotype was seen many times. The junction shows a germline mismatch at one end, possibly a read error. The rearrangement links TRBV7-7 to TRBJ1-2, with D unclear. CDR3 size: 16 residues. Germline V gives CDR1 SSHAT, CDR2 FNYEAQ (reference sequence). DNA of the CDR3: TGTGCTAGCAGCCCCGGGGAGGGCCGGTATAACTATGGCTACACCTTC. Translation: CASSPGEGRYNYGYTF.

This clonotype was found many times. The CDR3 spells CASSFYRGPHGYTF. The CDR3 region has the DNA TGTGCCAGCAGTTTTTACAGGGGACCTCATGGCTACACCTTC. This chain uses TRBV28 with TRBJ1-2; 7 bases are shared with TRBD1. The CDR3 spans 14 residues. Looked up from germline, CDR1 is MDHEN and CDR2 is SYDVKM. V was pared by 3 bases and J by 6 bases, with 7 bases of the junction left unmatched.

This clonotype has a count of ten or more. The chain links TRBV7-9 to TRBJ1-1; D uncertain. The CDR3 extends over 16 amino acids. The V and J ends lost 0 bases and 0 bases respectively, with 11 bases between them. In germline, CDR1 is SEHNR, CDR2 FQNEAQ (reference sequence). The CDR3 DNA sequence: TGTGCCAGCAGCTTAGCCGATAGCTCAATGAACACTGAAGCTTTCTTT. It codes for CASSLADSSMNTEAFF.

This clonotype was recorded many times. The genes are TRBV28 and TRBJ2-3, with D tentatively TRBD1 or TRBD2 (5 bases each). The CDR3 loop spans 14 amino acids. V shed 5 bases and J shed 5 bases, with 14 bases lying between them. CDR1 is MDHEN and CDR2 is SYDVKM in the germline V gene. CDR3 bases: TGTGCCAGCAGTCCGGGGCCTTATGGAGATACGCAGTATTTT. Encoded protein: CASSPGPYGDTQYF.

As concerns this clonotype: Being one base from a much bigger clone, this may be a read error. The chain carries TRBV28 and TRBJ2-7; D tentatively fits TRBD1 or TRBD2 (5 bases each). The V and J ends lost 10 bases and 6 bases respectively, with 25 bases between them. The CDR3 covers 15 residues. Germline V CDR1 and CDR2: MDHEN, SYDVKM. This CDR3 is CANSRDPRELGEQYF. As DNA, the CDR3 is TGTGCCAACAGCCGGGACCCCAGGGAGTTGGGCGAGCAGTACTTC.

The gene calls are TRBV28 and TRBJ1-4, with TRBD1 matching 9 bases. The CDR3 has 15 residues. J was trimmed by 8 bases and V by 6 bases; bases with no gene match: 10. CDR1 and CDR2 from the germline V gene are MDHEN and SYDVKM. CDR3 residues: CASSLLGTGLEKLFF. Written as DNA, the CDR3 is TGTGCCAGCAGCCTCCTCGGGACAGGGTTGGAAAAACTGTTTTTT.

The table lists this clonotype with a few counts. The chain recombines TRBV19 with TRBJ1-1, with D possibly being TRBD1 (6 bases). The CDR3 length is 15 residues. With 5 bases removed from V and 5 bases from J, the gap between germline ends came to 18 bases. The germline V gene has CDR1 LNHDA and CDR2 SQIVND (reference sequence). The CDR3 is CASSAQGGMITEAFF. CDR3 DNA sequence: TGTGCCAGTAGTGCCCAAGGGGGGATGATTACTGAAGCTTTCTTT.

This clonotype appeared many times. This chain uses TRBV6-5 with TRBJ1-1, with D possibly being TRBD1 (5 bases). CDR3 length: 11 residues. Trimming shortened V by 8 bases and J by 4 bases, and 8 bases separated the two germline ends. CDR1 is MNHEY, CDR2 SVGAGI, per germline. CDR3 in amino acids: CASRQGTEAFF. In DNA, the CDR3 is TGTGCCAGCCGGCAGGGCACTGAAGCTTTCTTT.

This clonotype showed up many times. The chain links TRBV12-3 or TRBV12-4 to TRBJ1-1; no definite D call. The CDR3 sequence is 12 residues long. The germline V and J ends were trimmed by 2 bases and 4 bases, with 5 bases remaining between them. CDR3 in amino acids: CASSLIPTEAFF. The CDR3 nucleotides read TGTGCCAGCAGTTTAATACCCACTGAAGCTTTCTTT.

This clonotype was recorded many times. The V and J genes are TRBV20-1 and TRBJ1-5, with TRBD1 as a possible D gene (6 bases). CDR3 size: 16 residues. The germline V gene has CDR1 DFQATT and CDR2 SNEGSKA (reference sequence). V was shortened by 0 bases and J by 5 bases, with 17 bases between the two germline ends. CDR3: CSARDGGLRRDQPQHF. CDR3 nucleotides: TGCAGTGCTAGAGACGGGGGGCTCCGTCGTGATCAGCCCCAGCATTTT.

This clonotype was counted many times. This chain connects TRBV29-1 to TRBJ2-1, with D perhaps matching TRBD1 or TRBD2 (6 bases each). The ends were cut back, 5 bases at V and 2 bases at J, with 13 bases in the middle. Per germline, CDR1 SQVTM and CDR2 ANQGSEA. The CDR3 is made up of 14 amino acids. CDR3 bases: TGCAGCGTTCAGGAGGGGGTGCCCTACAATGAGCAGTTCTTC. As protein: CSVQEGVPYNEQFF.

This clonotype has a count of ten or more. V gene TRBV4-2 combines with J gene TRBJ2-3; 14 bases map to TRBD2. The J segment lost 6 bases and the V segment lost 0 bases, leaving 5 bases of the junction unmatched. The CDR3 is 17 residues long. Germline assignment: CDR1 LGHNA and CDR2 YNFKEQ. The CDR3 sequence is CASSQDRTSGGSDTQYF. The DNA for the CDR3 is TGTGCCAGCAGCCAAGATCGGACTAGCGGGGGGTCGGATACGCAGTATTTT.

There are a few counts of this clonotype. This sequence joins TRBV13 and TRBJ2-7; the D is unclear. The CDR3 runs to 13 residues. Trimming pared 3 bases from V and 1 base from J, leaving 7 bases between. From germline, CDR1 is PRHDT and CDR2 FYEKMQ (reference sequence). This chain's CDR3 is CASSFQRSYEQYV. For the CDR3, the DNA is TGTGCCAGCAGCTTCCAGAGATCCTACGAGCAGTACGTC.

At least ten counts were recorded for this clonotype. The gene calls are TRBV12-3 or TRBV12-4 and TRBJ2-5; D is ambiguous. Trimming left V 3 bases short and J 8 bases short, with 7 bases between. The CDR3 is 11 amino acids. The CDR3 loop is CASSLTTTQYF. DNA for the CDR3: TGTGCCAGCAGTTTGACAACAACCCAGTACTTC.

The sample holds a few counts of this clonotype. The rearrangement uses TRBV2 and TRBJ2-3; 7 positions match TRBD2. This CDR3 comprises 16 residues. The V and J ends lost 3 bases and 3 bases, in that order; junction bases with no gene match: 9. CDR1 is SNHLY and CDR2 is FYNNEI in the germline V gene. The DNA for the CDR3 is TGTGCCAGCAGTGAGTCCGGGAGGATTAGAACAGATACGCAGTATTTT. It translates to CASSESGRIRTDTQYF.

V is TRBV4-2 and J is TRBJ2-7; D is uncertain. V was pared by 3 bases and J by 3 bases, with 6 bases between. Germline lookup yields CDR1 LGHNA and CDR2 YNFKEQ. The CDR3 spans 12 residues. The CDR3 loop reads CASSQENYEQYV. CDR3 coding DNA: TGTGCCAGCAGCCAGGAAAACTACGAGCAGTACGTC.

A few counts support this clonotype. The V and J genes are TRBV29-1 and TRBJ2-2, with D possibly matching TRBD2 (7 bases). Per germline, CDR1 SQVTM and CDR2 ANQGSEA. With 7 bases removed from V and 2 bases from J, the gap between germline ends came to 17 bases. The CDR3 loop spans 15 amino acids. In DNA, the CDR3 is TGCAGCGCCGAGAGAGGGGGGGGCAACACCGGGGAGCTGTTTTTT. Its translation is CSAERGGGNTGELFF.

This clonotype was picked up many times. J is TRBJ2-5 and V is TRBV5-8; 7 bases are shared with TRBD1. V was clipped by 4 bases and J by 0 bases; unmatched bases: 6. The V gene's germline CDR1 is SGHTS and CDR2 YDEGEE. CDR3 size: 15 residues. CDR3 sequence reads: CASSTGTANQETQYF. As DNA, the CDR3 is TGTGCCAGCAGCACCGGGACAGCAAACCAAGAGACCCAGTACTTC.